The entry below gives a single T cell receptor beta chain sequence along with its context. The data belong to a study of T-cell memory formation after mild COVID-19. TCRdb re-called the 5' RACE reads with MiXCR, one entry per CDR3 protein. The data hold approximately 560,000 distinct CDR3 sequences, with roughly a sixth observed a single time. Germline CDR1 is MNHEY and CDR2 is SVGAGI. Trimming left V 0 bases short and J 9 bases short, with 14 bases between. The CDR3 covers 14 residues. This rearrangement joins TRBV6-5 to TRBJ2-5; D unresolved. This receptor was taken from an adult woman who had mild COVID-19 (a few samples of this study predate the infection). Cell type and time point are not known. Sequenced sample: PBMCs or a T cell subset sorted from them (not recorded which). CDR3 residues: CASSYSGPFMAQYF. The CDR3 nucleotides read TGTGCCAGCAGTTACTCCGGGCCGTTCATGGCCCAGTACTTC.